One and the same sample provided the 29 T cell receptor beta chains below, sequenced in a study of blood T cell repertoires in COVID-19. Profiling relied on immunoSEQ multiplex PCR, and the TCRdb table lists in-frame clones only, not all of them. The sample lists about 29,000 clones, 75% to 90% occurring once. Sequences were obtained from peripheral blood. The receptors stem from an elderly man with acute or convalescent COVID-19.

The J gene is TRBJ1-6, the V gene TRBV19, with 8 nucleotides matching TRBD1. The germline CDR1 and CDR2 sequences are LNHDA and SQIVND (reference sequence). The CDR3 runs 15 residues. Trimming at V came to 5 bases and at J to 10 bases, leaving 10 bases not matched to a gene. CDR3 sequence reads: CASSWEGQANSPLHF. CDR3 coding DNA: TGTGCCAGTAGTTGGGAGGGACAGGCAAACTCACCCCTCCACTTT.

J is TRBJ2-3 and V is TRBV7-2, with TRBD2 matching over 10 bases. The V segment lost 5 bases and the J segment 10 bases; nucleotides outside the gene matches: 9. CDR1 and CDR2 from the germline V gene are SGHTA and FQGNSA. The CDR3 runs 14 residues. CDR3 region: CASSPLGSGGPQYF. DNA for the CDR3: TGTGCCAGCAGCCCTTTGGGTAGCGGGGGGCCGCAGTATTTT.

This clone has a single count. The chain uses TRBV25-1 and TRBJ2-1, with 13 bases that match TRBD2. The CDR3 totals 18 residues. Unmatched junction bases numbered 6, after V lost 2 bases and J lost 2 bases. Germline V gene sequence: CDR1 MGHDK, CDR2 SYGVNS. CDR3 region: CASSEGELAGGTYNEQFF. In DNA form, the CDR3 reads TGTGCCAGCAGTGAAGGAGAACTAGCGGGGGGGACCTACAATGAGCAGTTCTTC. Based on the CDR3 plus reference TRBV25-1 and TRBJ2-1, the full variable domain is EADIYQTPRYLVIGTGKKITLECSQTMGHDKMYWYQQDPGMELHLIHYSYGVNSTEKGDLSSESTVSRIRTEHFPLTLESARPSHTSQYLCASSEGELAGGTYNEQFFGPGTRLTVL.

V usage is TRBV5-6 and J usage is TRBJ2-3; 8 nucleotides agree with TRBD2. The germline V gene has CDR1 SGHDT and CDR2 YYEEEE. This CDR3 is 14 amino acids long. Trimming removed 2 bases from V and 4 bases from J; junction bases left unmatched: 3. The CDR3 nucleotides are TGTGCCAGCAGCTTTGGACTAGCCTCAGATACGCAGTATTTT. Amino acids: CASSFGLASDTQYF.

The rearrangement uses TRBV18 and TRBJ2-1, with 7 bases aligning to TRBD1. CDR1 and CDR2 from the germline V gene are KGHSH and LQKENI. The CDR3 runs 15 residues. Trimming removed 2 bases from V and 2 bases from J; junction bases left unmatched: 3. The CDR3: CASSPGQGAYNEQFF. CDR3 coding DNA: TGTGCCAGCTCACCAGGGCAGGGGGCCTACAATGAGCAGTTCTTC. The full variable domain, completed using reference TRBV18 and TRBJ2-1, is NAGVMQNPRHLVRRRGQEARLRCSPMKGHSHVYWYRQLPEEGLKFMVYLQKENIIDESGMPKERFSAEFPKEGPSILRIQQVVRGDSAAYFCASSPGQGAYNEQFFGPGTRLTVL.

In DNA, the CDR3 is TGTGCCAGCAGCTTAGAGGACAGCCTCTCCTATAATTCACCCCTCCACTTT. It encodes CASSLEDSLSYNSPLHF. This rearrangement joins TRBV7-9 to TRBJ1-6; weak D call: TRBD1 (6 bases). This CDR3 is built from 17 residues. The ends were cut back, 1 base at V and 0 bases at J, with 10 bases in the middle. The germline V gene has CDR1 SEHNR and CDR2 FQNEAQ (reference sequence).

This sequence joins TRBV5-4 and TRBJ2-2, with D possibly being TRBD1 (6 bases). This CDR3 contains 15 residues. Trimming removed 6 bases at V and 3 bases at J, with 15 bases between. Germline V gene data show CDR1 as SGHNT and CDR2 as YYREEE (reference sequence). CDR3 nucleotides: TGTGCCAGCACCCCTGGGGCAGGGGACACCGGGGAGCTGTTTTTT. This encodes CASTPGAGDTGELFF.

The rearrangement links TRBV6-5 to TRBJ2-5; TRBD1 might be the D (6 bases). This CDR3 contains 13 residues. Trimming pared 11 bases from V and 4 bases from J, leaving 17 bases between. From germline, CDR1 is MNHEY and CDR2 SVGAGI. DNA of the CDR3: TGTGCCGGCGGACAGTTTGTGTTAGAGACCCAGTACTTC. Residues: CAGGQFVLETQYF.

The CDR3 loop is CASRLLLTGLNTEAFF. CDR3 nucleotide sequence: TGTGCCAGCAGACTCCTCCTAACAGGGTTGAACACTGAAGCTTTCTTT. V and J are TRBV28 and TRBJ1-1; D is possibly TRBD1 (6 bases). Per germline, CDR1 MDHEN and CDR2 SYDVKM. V was clipped by 6 bases and J by 0 bases, with 17 bases between them. The CDR3 length is 16 residues.

V usage is TRBV19 and J usage is TRBJ1-1; 8 bases line up with TRBD1. There are 15 residues in the CDR3. Looked up from germline, CDR1 is LNHDA and CDR2 is SQIVND (reference sequence). Germline trimming cut 4 bases from V and 1 base from J; bases unmatched to any gene: 5. Here the CDR3 reads CASSRRTGTNTEAFF. CDR3 DNA sequence: TGTGCCAGTAGTAGACGGACAGGGACGAACACTGAAGCTTTCTTT.

V usage is TRBV5-6 and J usage is TRBJ2-5; tentative D call: TRBD2 (5 bases). V was cut by 0 bases and J by 5 bases, with 14 bases left in between. The CDR3 loop spans 15 amino acids. CDR1 is SGHDT and CDR2 is YYEEEE in the germline V gene. CDR3 coding DNA: TGTGCCAGCAGCTTGGTGGGCCGGGGATCGGAGACCCAGTACTTC. Translating gives CASSLVGRGSETQYF.

The J gene is TRBJ1-2, the V gene TRBV2; D gene ambiguous. This CDR3 comprises 14 residues. Looked up from germline, CDR1 is SNHLY and CDR2 is FYNNEI. Trimming shortened V by 8 bases and J by 1 base, and 14 bases separated the two germline ends. Written as DNA, the CDR3 is TGTGCCAGCCGATGGGGAGGAGGTAACTATGGCTACACCTTC. Encoded protein: CASRWGGGNYGYTF.

V gene TRBV3-1 (or the pseudogene TRBV3-2) combines with J gene TRBJ2-5; D is uncertain. The CDR3 sequence is 13 residues long. Germline lookup yields CDR1 LGHDT and CDR2 YNNKEL (reference sequence). Trimming stripped 1 base from V and 5 bases from J, with 8 bases between. DNA for the CDR3: TGTGCCAGCAGCCAAGGAGGTCGGGAGACCCAGTACTTC. This encodes CASSQGGRETQYF.

This clone is classed as medium-sized. The gene calls are TRBV7-2 and TRBJ1-4; maybe TRBD1 (6 bases). Trimming shortened V by 6 bases and J by 5 bases, and 13 bases separated the two germline ends. Looked up from germline, CDR1 is SGHTA and CDR2 is FQGNSA. The CDR3 contains 14 residues. The CDR3 DNA reads TGTGCCAGCAGTACAGACAGGACCAATGAAAAACTGTTTTTT. Its protein product is CASSTDRTNEKLFF.

The rearrangement joins TRBV5-1 to TRBJ1-3; D is unclear. This CDR3 has 14 residues. Germline V gene sequence: CDR1 SGHRS, CDR2 YFSETQ. Trimming removed 0 bases at V and 3 bases at J, with 7 bases between. Written as DNA, the CDR3 is TGCGCCAGCAGCTTGGTGGCAGATGGAAACACCATATATTTT. Amino acid sequence: CASSLVADGNTIYF.

The chain couples TRBV19 to TRBJ1-1; the D gene is possibly TRBD1 (6 bases). The CDR3 contains 14 residues. Looked up from germline, CDR1 is LNHDA and CDR2 is SQIVND (reference sequence). Trimming took off 1 base at V and 6 bases at J, with 12 bases between the two ends. CDR3 coding DNA: TGTGCCAGTAGTATAGCGGGGGGGCACGCTGAAGCTTTCTTT. It is translated as CASSIAGGHAEAFF.

The CDR3 DNA sequence: TGTGCCAGCAGCTTACACAAGGACAGCCCCTATGGCTACACCTTC. It encodes CASSLHKDSPYGYTF. The chain is built from TRBV7-2 and TRBJ1-2; tentative D call: TRBD1 (6 bases). The CDR3 consists of 15 residues. Trimming shortened V by 2 bases and J by 4 bases, and 14 bases separated the two germline ends. Germline V gives CDR1 SGHTA, CDR2 FQGNSA.

The chain has TRBV7-9 and TRBJ1-1; D remains unclear. The CDR3 has 14 amino acids. V shed 0 bases and J shed 1 base, with 6 bases lying between them. Germline-derived CDR1 and CDR2 are SEHNR and FQNEAQ (reference sequence). Written as DNA, the CDR3 is TGTGCCAGCAGCTTAGCAGGGAGGAACACTGAAGCTTTCTTT. Encoded protein: CASSLAGRNTEAFF.

The CDR3 region has the DNA TGCGCCAGCTCGGGGGTCCTGGGAGATACGCAGTATTTT. Protein product: CASSGVLGDTQYF. The chain carries TRBV10-1 and TRBJ2-3; D may be TRBD2 (6 bases). Germline CDR1 is WNHNN and CDR2 is SYGVQD (reference sequence). Trimming stripped 8 bases from V and 5 bases from J, with 14 bases between. CDR3 length: 13 residues.

DNA for the CDR3: TGCGCCAGCAGCTTGACCGGACAGGAGGGCTATGGCTACACCTTC. Protein: CASSLTGQEGYGYTF. This chain joins TRBV5-1 and TRBJ1-2; the match to TRBD1 covers 7 bases. Losses at the gene ends were 1 base for V and 4 bases for J; bases not matched to a gene: 7. This CDR3 has 15 residues. Germline CDR1 SGHRS, CDR2 YFSETQ.

V usage is TRBV12-3 or TRBV12-4 and J usage is TRBJ1-5, with unresolved D. The CDR3 has 12 residues. With 0 bases removed from V and 15 bases from J, the gap between germline ends came to 12 bases. DNA of the CDR3: TGTGCCAGCAGTTTAGCTGGCCTCTCCCCGCATTTT. It encodes CASSLAGLSPHF.

The V call is TRBV3-1 (or the pseudogene TRBV3-2), the J call TRBJ1-6; TRBD1 might be the D (5 bases). CDR1 LGHDT and CDR2 YNNKEL come from the germline V gene (reference sequence). This CDR3 is built from 15 residues. Trimming removed 1 base from V and 9 bases from J, with 13 bases in between. The CDR3: CASSQALTRASPLHF. Written as DNA, the CDR3 is TGTGCCAGCAGCCAAGCTCTCACCAGGGCTTCACCCCTCCACTTT.

The rearrangement links TRBV7-2 to TRBJ1-4, with D possibly TRBD1 on 6 matching bases. Germline values: CDR1 SGHTA, CDR2 FQGNSA. The CDR3 is 14 amino acids. V lost 2 bases to trimming and J lost 8 bases, with 12 bases between them. The CDR3 reads CASSLRDIGEKLFF. The CDR3 DNA follows: TGTGCCAGCAGCTTAAGGGACATCGGGGAAAAACTGTTTTTT.

The gene calls are TRBV18 and TRBJ2-3; no reliable D call. The V gene lost 6 bases and the J gene lost 0 bases, with 13 bases spanning the gap. The CDR3 consists of 15 residues. CDR1 and CDR2 from the germline V gene are KGHSH and LQKENI. Here the CDR3 DNA reads TGTGCCAGCTCTCCTACCGCCGGGAGCACAGATACGCAGTATTTT. Residues: CASSPTAGSTDTQYF.

The chain combines TRBV19 with TRBJ1-2; possible D gene TRBD1, 5 bases. Germline V gene lookup returns CDR1 LNHDA and CDR2 SQIVND (reference sequence). The V end was cut by 7 bases, the J end by 4 bases, with 19 bases between. CDR3 length: 15 residues. CDR3 sequence: CASTYRLVGGYGYTF. The CDR3 region has the DNA TGTGCCAGTACCTATCGCTTGGTGGGGGGCTATGGCTACACCTTC.

The rearrangement uses TRBV11-1 and TRBJ2-5, with D unclear. In germline, CDR1 is SGHAT, CDR2 FQDESV (reference sequence). V lost 2 bases and J 5 bases, leaving 18 bases between the germline ends. This CDR3 has 16 amino acids. The CDR3 reads CASSLPDRGWRETQYF. The CDR3 DNA follows: TGTGCCAGCAGCTTACCGGATAGAGGATGGCGGGAGACCCAGTACTTC.

The chain couples TRBV5-6 to TRBJ2-3; the match to TRBD2 covers 14 bases. There are 19 residues in the CDR3. Per the germline V gene, CDR1 is SGHDT and CDR2 is YYEEEE. V was clipped by 0 bases and J by 2 bases; unmatched bases: 8. CDR3 residues: CASSLASPGLAGVTDTQYF. As DNA, the CDR3 is TGTGCCAGCAGCTTGGCTTCTCCGGGACTAGCGGGGGTCACAGATACGCAGTATTTT.

V usage is TRBV6-2 or TRBV6-3 and J usage is TRBJ2-5; D gene ambiguous. Germline V CDR1 and CDR2: MNHEY, SVGEGT. The length of the CDR3 is 13 residues. Trimming stripped 5 bases from V and 7 bases from J, with 14 bases between. The CDR3 DNA follows: TGTGCCAGCAGTCCCCTAGAGTTGGGGACCCAGTACTTC. Encoded protein: CASSPLELGTQYF.

The V and J genes are TRBV10-3 and TRBJ1-1; D gene uncertain. The CDR3 runs to 13 residues. Germline V CDR1 and CDR2: ENHRY, SYGVKD. V lost 10 bases and J 0 bases, leaving 12 bases between the germline ends. This CDR3 reads CATRGDLNTEAFF. CDR3 DNA sequence: TGTGCCACAAGAGGAGATTTGAACACTGAAGCTTTCTTT.